This section outlines one T cell receptor (beta chain) sequence together with its context. The sample is drawn from a study of T cells in Graves' hyperthyroidism and ophthalmopathy. Amplified TCR beta CDR3 regions came from RNA transcripts. When the TCR CDR3 underwent first-round RT-PCR, the HTBI primer set was used. MiXCR, applied by TCRdb to the multiplex PCR reads, yields one record per CDR3 protein. The sample holds 550,000 to 700,000 distinct CDR3 sequences, 14% to 15% seen once. Trimming took 6 bases from V and 3 from J; bases not matched to a gene: 5. The CDR3 has 15 residues. CDR1 is DFQATT, CDR2 SNEGSKA, per germline (reference sequence).

Sequencing was performed on blood. The chain joins TRBV20-1 to TRBJ2-2, with 12 nucleotides matching TRBD2. This receptor was obtained from a middle-aged woman with Graves' ophthalmopathy. The CDR3 region is CSADLAGGDTGELFF. The CDR3 DNA reads as TGCAGTGCGGACCTAGCGGGAGGGGACACCGGGGAGCTGTTTTTT.